The 8 T cell receptor beta chains in this list originate from one sample, sequenced in a study of neurological immune-mediated disorders (dated by TCRdb to about 2019). The library was generated by 5' RACE. TCRdb shows the sequencer as Illumina HiSeq 2500. Through fastp at Q25 and MiXCR, TCRdb rebuilt clones from the public reads, retaining in-frame beta chains. One record per CDR3 amino acid sequence lists the most common genes and DNA. The sample contains 95,000 to 150,000 distinct CDR3 sequences, roughly 3.2% of them found a single time. Around 1.2% of the sample rests with the top ten. Sequenced: PBMCs. These receptors all come from a woman in her 30s with multiple sclerosis.

This clonotype was recorded at least ten times. This rearrangement joins TRBV3-1 to TRBJ1-1; D gene ambiguous. From germline, CDR1 is LGHDT and CDR2 YNNKEL (reference sequence). The ends were cut back, 0 bases at V and 8 bases at J, with 10 bases in the middle. The CDR3 covers 13 residues. CDR3 DNA sequence: TGTGCCAGCAGCCAAGACTACAGCGTGGAAGCTTTCTTT. As protein: CASSQDYSVEAFF.

In this sample, this clonotype turned up many times. This chain joins TRBV5-5 and TRBJ1-1, with D possibly TRBD1 on 5 matching bases. The V gene's germline CDR1 is SGHKS and CDR2 YYEKEE (reference sequence). The V end lost 4 bases, the J end lost 0 bases, and 7 bases lay between the germline ends. The CDR3 consists of 13 residues. The DNA for the CDR3 is TGTGCCAGCAGCACGACAGTGAACACTGAAGCTTTCTTT. Encoded protein: CASSTTVNTEAFF.

This clonotype was seen repeatedly, ten times or more. The chain is built from TRBV20-1 and TRBJ2-1, with D maybe TRBD2 (7 bases). The CDR3 contains 13 residues. Germline V gene data show CDR1 as DFQATT and CDR2 as SNEGSKA (reference sequence). The V and J ends lost 5 bases and 6 bases respectively, with 14 bases between them. CDR3 loop: CSAPRGGSNEQFF. The CDR3 region has the DNA TGCAGTGCTCCGAGGGGGGGAAGCAATGAGCAGTTCTTC.

This clonotype showed up many times. V gene TRBV7-2 combines with J gene TRBJ2-5, with D possibly matching TRBD2 (5 bases). The CDR3 is 15 amino acids. CDR1 and CDR2 (germline): SGHTA, FQGNSA. V was cut by 7 bases and J by 2 bases, with 17 bases left in between. The CDR3 DNA reads as TGTGCCAGCACCCTTAGTAGAGGGTGGCAAGAGACCCAGTACTTC. Translation: CASTLSRGWQETQYF.

Ten or more counts support this clonotype. This chain connects TRBV7-9 to TRBJ2-7; TRBD1 aligns across 11 bases. Germline CDR1 SEHNR, CDR2 FQNEAQ (reference sequence). The J segment lost 11 bases and the V segment lost 0 bases, leaving 6 bases of the junction unmatched. This CDR3 has 14 residues. The CDR3 bases are TGTGCCAGCAGCTTAGCCCTGGGACAGGGGGACAAGTACTTC. Translating gives CASSLALGQGDKYF.

In its sample, this clonotype was seen many times. The genes are TRBV20-1 and TRBJ2-4, with D perhaps matching TRBD2 (7 bases). V was cut by 1 base and J by 1 base, with 11 bases left in between. CDR3 length: 15 amino acids. From germline, CDR1 is DFQATT and CDR2 SNEGSKA (reference sequence). The CDR3 loop reads CSARVAGAAKNIQYF. Written as DNA, the CDR3 is TGCAGTGCTAGAGTCGCGGGGGCGGCCAAAAACATTCAGTACTTC.

This clonotype has a count of ten or more. The chain recombines TRBV5-1 with TRBJ2-3, with D possibly being TRBD2 (6 bases). Germline V gene sequence: CDR1 SGHRS, CDR2 YFSETQ. Trimming took off 1 base at V and 3 bases at J, with 12 bases between the two ends. This CDR3 is built from 15 residues. The DNA of the CDR3 is TGCGCCAGCAGCTTGTACGCGGGGAGGACAGATACGCAGTATTTT. This translates into CASSLYAGRTDTQYF.

This clonotype was seen at least ten times. The V gene is TRBV5-5, the J gene TRBJ1-2, with 7 bases matching TRBD1. J gave up 8 bases and V 4 bases, and 8 bases lay outside the gene matches. Germline V gene lookup returns CDR1 SGHKS and CDR2 YYEKEE (reference sequence). This CDR3 comprises 13 residues. CDR3 residues: CASSTTGLEGYTF. The CDR3 DNA follows: TGTGCCAGCAGCACGACAGGGTTGGAGGGCTACACCTTC.